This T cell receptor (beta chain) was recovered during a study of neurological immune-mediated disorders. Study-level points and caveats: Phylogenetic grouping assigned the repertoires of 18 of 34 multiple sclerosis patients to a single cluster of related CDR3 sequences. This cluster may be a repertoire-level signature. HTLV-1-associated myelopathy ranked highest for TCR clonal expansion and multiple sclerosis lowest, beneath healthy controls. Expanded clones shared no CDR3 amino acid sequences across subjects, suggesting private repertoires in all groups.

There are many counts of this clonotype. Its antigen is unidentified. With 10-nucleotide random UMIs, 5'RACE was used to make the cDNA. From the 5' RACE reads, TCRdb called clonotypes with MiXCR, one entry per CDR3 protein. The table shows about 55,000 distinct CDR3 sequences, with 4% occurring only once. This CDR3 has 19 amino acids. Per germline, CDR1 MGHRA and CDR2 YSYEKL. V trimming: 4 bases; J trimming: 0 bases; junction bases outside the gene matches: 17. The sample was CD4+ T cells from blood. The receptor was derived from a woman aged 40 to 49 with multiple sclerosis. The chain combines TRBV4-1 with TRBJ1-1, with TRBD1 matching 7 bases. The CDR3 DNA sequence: TGCGCCAGCAGCCGGAATAGACAGGGTGTCTCCAGAGTGAACACTGAAGCTTTCTTT. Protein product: CASSRNRQGVSRVNTEAFF.